This record looks at one TCR beta chain sequence and its context. CDR1 and CDR2 from the germline V gene are GTSNPN and SVGIG (reference sequence). V was clipped by 3 bases and J by 3 bases, with 15 bases between them. The CDR3 runs to 16 residues. The source of the sample is a study of blood T cell repertoires in COVID-19. Study at large: PBMCs, B-cell-depleted T cells, or T cells provided the cDNA or gDNA that made up the material.

In the original analysis: Amplification from reference gene primers served as the basis for estimated nucleated cell counts. Using immunoSEQ multiplex PCR, the repertoire was profiled, and TCRdb retains in-frame clones only, with some absent. V and J calls and clone size follow that table, whereas D and trimming were derived from the DNA. The data hold about 280,000 clones, with 85% observed a single time. The gene calls are TRBV30 and TRBJ2-6; possible D gene TRBD2, 7 bases. This sequence was found in a man aged 45-65 years with active or convalescent COVID-19. The sample comprised peripheral blood. DNA of the CDR3: TGTGCCTGGAGCCCGGGGGGCGCAGATGGGGCCAACGTCCTGACTTTC. This encodes CAWSPGGADGANVLTF.